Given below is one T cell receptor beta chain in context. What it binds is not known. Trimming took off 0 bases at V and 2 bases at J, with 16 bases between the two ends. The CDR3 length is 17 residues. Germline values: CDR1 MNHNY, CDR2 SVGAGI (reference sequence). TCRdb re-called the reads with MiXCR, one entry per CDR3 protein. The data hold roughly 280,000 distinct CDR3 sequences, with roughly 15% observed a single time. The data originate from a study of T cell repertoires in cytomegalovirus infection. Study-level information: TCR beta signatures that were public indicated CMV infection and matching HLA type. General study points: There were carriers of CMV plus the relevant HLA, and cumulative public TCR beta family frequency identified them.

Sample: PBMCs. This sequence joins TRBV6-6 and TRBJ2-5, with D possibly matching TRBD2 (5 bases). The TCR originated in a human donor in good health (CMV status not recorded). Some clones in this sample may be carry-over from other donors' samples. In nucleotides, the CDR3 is TGTGCCAGCAGTTACTCGTTAGACGGAGGAGAACAAGAGACCCAGTACTTC. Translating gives CASSYSLDGGEQETQYF.